The 11 T cell receptor beta chains listed next were all sequenced from one sample in a study of blood T cells in healthy people across ages. A J-beta primer mix and a sample-barcoded 5' primer were used in a second PCR of about 7 to 11 cycles. TCRdb independently ran MiXCR on the 5' RACE reads; one entry per CDR3 protein. The sample has around 2 million distinct CDR3 sequences; about two fifths are singletons. Sequenced: blood. The receptors were sampled from a human donor in good health.

There are a few counts of this clonotype. V and J are TRBV4-3 and TRBJ1-2; D remains ambiguous. CDR1 is LGHNA, CDR2 YSLEER, per germline. CDR3 length: 17 amino acids. Trimming cost V 0 bases and J 6 bases, with 20 bases left between them. The CDR3 spells CASSQDNRGRLGNGYTF. The CDR3, as DNA: TGCGCCAGCAGCCAAGATAACCGGGGAAGGTTGGGGAATGGCTACACCTTC.

This chain uses TRBV29-1 with TRBJ1-4; TRBD1 is a possible D gene (6 bases). Germline V gives CDR1 SQVTM, CDR2 ANQGSEA. The CDR3 spans 15 residues. V was pared by 7 bases and J by 4 bases, with 19 bases between. CDR3 protein: CSAATGGQVNEKLFF. In DNA form, the CDR3 reads TGCAGCGCCGCTACCGGGGGCCAGGTTAATGAAAAACTGTTTTTT.

The J gene is TRBJ2-7, the V gene TRBV4-3, with D uncertain. CDR3 length: 15 residues. In germline, CDR1 is LGHNA, CDR2 YSLEER. The V end was cut by 1 base, the J end by 0 bases, with 10 bases between. CDR3 in amino acids: CASSQGFQPSYEQYF. The CDR3 DNA is TGCGCCAGCAGCCAAGGTTTTCAGCCCTCCTACGAGCAGTACTTC.

The rearrangement links TRBV12-3 or TRBV12-4 to TRBJ2-1; D call uncertain. V was pared by 3 bases and J by 10 bases, with 16 bases between. CDR3 length equals 14 residues. CDR3 sequence reads: CASSFTRRVGEQFF. The CDR3, as DNA: TGTGCCAGCAGTTTCACACGAAGGGTAGGCGAGCAGTTCTTC.

This chain uses TRBV7-2 with TRBJ1-1; weak D call: TRBD1 (6 bases). V lost 1 base and J 5 bases, leaving 14 bases between the germline ends. The CDR3 is 15 residues long. Germline-derived CDR1 and CDR2 are SGHTA and FQGNSA. In DNA form, the CDR3 reads TGTGCCAGCAGCTTAGAGCGGGGGGCCTATACTGAAGCTTTCTTT. Translating it yields CASSLERGAYTEAFF.

V and J are TRBV5-8 and TRBJ2-1, with TRBD1 matching 10 bases. J was trimmed by 7 bases and V by 0 bases; bases with no gene match: 7. The CDR3 has 16 amino acids. Germline V lookup: CDR1 SGHTS, CDR2 YDEGEE. DNA for the CDR3: TGTGCCAGCAGCTTGGCCCGGACAGGGGGGTGGAATGAGCAGTTCTTC. Its translation is CASSLARTGGWNEQFF.

The genes are TRBV7-2 and TRBJ1-4, with 8 bases matching TRBD1. V dropped 0 bases and J dropped 10; count of bases not matched to a gene: 10. The CDR3 sequence is 16 residues long. Germline V CDR1 and CDR2: SGHTA, FQGNSA. The CDR3, as DNA: TGTGCCAGCAGCTTAGCTTTTGACAGGGGAAGGGGAAAACTGTTTTTT. Protein sequence: CASSLAFDRGRGKLFF.

The chain joins TRBV20-1 to TRBJ2-7; 10 positions match TRBD2. This CDR3 spans 16 amino acids. Trimming at V came to 3 bases and at J to 7 bases, leaving 15 bases not matched to a gene. Germline V gene sequence: CDR1 DFQATT, CDR2 SNEGSKA (reference sequence). The CDR3 coding sequence is TGCAGTGCTAGCACCGTTAGCGGGGGGCACGCCGTAGAGCAGTACTTC. Translating gives CSASTVSGGHAVEQYF.

In this sample, this clonotype turned up a few times. The chain has TRBV7-2 and TRBJ2-1; weak D call: TRBD2 (5 bases). From germline, CDR1 is SGHTA and CDR2 FQGNSA. CDR3 size: 12 residues. The V and J ends lost 5 bases and 9 bases respectively, with 11 bases between them. CDR3 bases: TGTGCCAGCAGCCGCGTCGGGATTGAGCAGTTCTTC. Translation: CASSRVGIEQFF.

This clonotype was detected ten times or more. The chain couples TRBV7-9 to TRBJ1-1, with 10 nucleotides matching TRBD1. J was trimmed by 0 bases and V by 5 bases; bases with no gene match: 3. Germline assignment: CDR1 SEHNR and CDR2 FQNEAQ (reference sequence). There are 15 residues in the CDR3. CDR3 bases: TGTGCCAGCAGCCACGGACAGGGGGTGAACACTGAAGCTTTCTTT. This codes for CASSHGQGVNTEAFF.

The CDR3 DNA reads as TGTGCCGGCCAGGGGGGAAGCACAGATACGCAGTATTTT. It specifies CAGQGGSTDTQYF. The chain couples TRBV2 to TRBJ2-3, with D perhaps matching TRBD1 (7 bases). V was clipped by 11 bases and J by 0 bases, with 12 bases between them. This CDR3 is built from 13 residues. Germline V CDR1 and CDR2: SNHLY, FYNNEI.